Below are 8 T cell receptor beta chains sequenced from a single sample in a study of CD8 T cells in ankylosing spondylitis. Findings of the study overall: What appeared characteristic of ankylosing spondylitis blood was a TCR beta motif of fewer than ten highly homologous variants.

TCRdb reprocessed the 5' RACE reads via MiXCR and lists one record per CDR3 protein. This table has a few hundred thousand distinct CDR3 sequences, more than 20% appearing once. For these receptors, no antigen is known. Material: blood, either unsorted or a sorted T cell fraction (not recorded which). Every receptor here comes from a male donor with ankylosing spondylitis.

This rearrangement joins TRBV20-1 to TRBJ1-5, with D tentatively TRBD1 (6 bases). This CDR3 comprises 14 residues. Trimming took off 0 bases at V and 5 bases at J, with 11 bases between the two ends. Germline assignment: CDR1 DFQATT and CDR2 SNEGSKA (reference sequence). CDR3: CSARDARGHQPQHF. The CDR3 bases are TGCAGTGCTAGAGACGCCAGGGGTCATCAGCCCCAGCATTTT.

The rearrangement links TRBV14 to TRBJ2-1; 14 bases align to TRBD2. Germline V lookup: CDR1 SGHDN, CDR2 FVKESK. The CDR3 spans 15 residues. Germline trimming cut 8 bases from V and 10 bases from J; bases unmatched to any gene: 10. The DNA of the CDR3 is TGTGCCAGCTGCCCTTTGGGACTAGCGGGAGACGAGCAGTTCTTC. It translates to CASCPLGLAGDEQFF. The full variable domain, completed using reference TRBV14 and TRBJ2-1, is EAGVTQFPSHSVIEKGQTVTLRCDPISGHDNLYWYRRVMGKEIKFLLHFVKESKQDESGMPNNRFLAERTGGTYSTLKVQPAELEDSGVYFCASCPLGLAGDEQFFGPGTRLTVL.

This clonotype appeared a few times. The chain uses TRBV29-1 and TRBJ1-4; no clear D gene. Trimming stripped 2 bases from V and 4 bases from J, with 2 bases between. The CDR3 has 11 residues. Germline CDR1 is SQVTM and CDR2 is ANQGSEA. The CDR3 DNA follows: TGCAGCGTTGAACTTAATGAAAAACTGTTTTTT. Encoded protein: CSVELNEKLFF.

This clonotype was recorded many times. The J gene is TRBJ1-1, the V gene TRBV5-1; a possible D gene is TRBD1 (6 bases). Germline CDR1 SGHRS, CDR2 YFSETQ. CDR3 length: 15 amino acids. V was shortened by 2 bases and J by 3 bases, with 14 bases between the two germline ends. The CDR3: CASSFIGGLDTEAFF. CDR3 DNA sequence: TGCGCCAGCAGCTTTATAGGGGGATTGGACACTGAAGCTTTCTTT. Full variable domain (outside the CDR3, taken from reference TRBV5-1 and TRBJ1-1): KAGVTQTPRYLIKTRGQQVTLSCSPISGHRSVSWYQQTPGQGLQFLFEYFSETQRNKGNFPGRFSGRQFSNSRSEMNVSTLELGDSALYLCASSFIGGLDTEAFFGQGTRLTVV.

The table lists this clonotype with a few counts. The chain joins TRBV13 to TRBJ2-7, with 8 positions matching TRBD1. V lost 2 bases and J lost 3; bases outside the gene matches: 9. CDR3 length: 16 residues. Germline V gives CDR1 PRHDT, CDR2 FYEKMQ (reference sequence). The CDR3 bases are TGTGCCAGCAGCTTAAAATTTGGGACAGGAGGCTACGAGCAGTACTTC. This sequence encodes CASSLKFGTGGYEQYF.

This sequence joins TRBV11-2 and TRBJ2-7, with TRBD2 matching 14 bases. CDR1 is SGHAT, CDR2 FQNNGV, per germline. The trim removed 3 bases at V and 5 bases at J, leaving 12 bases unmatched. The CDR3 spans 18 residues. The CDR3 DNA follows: TGTGCCAGCAGCTTCACCCCAGGACTAGCGGGAGGAAGGGACGAGCAGTACTTC. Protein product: CASSFTPGLAGGRDEQYF.

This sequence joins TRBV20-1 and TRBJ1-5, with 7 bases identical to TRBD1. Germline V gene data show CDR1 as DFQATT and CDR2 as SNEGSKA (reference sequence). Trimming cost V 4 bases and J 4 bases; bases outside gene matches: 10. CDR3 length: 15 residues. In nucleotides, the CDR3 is TGCAGTGCTAAACGATCGGGACAGCAAAATCAGCCCCAGCATTTT. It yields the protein CSAKRSGQQNQPQHF.

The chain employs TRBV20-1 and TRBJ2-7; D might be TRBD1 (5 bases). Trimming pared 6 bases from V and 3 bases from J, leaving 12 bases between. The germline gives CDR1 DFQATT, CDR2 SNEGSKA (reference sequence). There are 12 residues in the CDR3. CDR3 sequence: CSASDRNYEQYF. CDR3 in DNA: TGCAGTGCATCTGACAGAAACTACGAGCAGTACTTC.